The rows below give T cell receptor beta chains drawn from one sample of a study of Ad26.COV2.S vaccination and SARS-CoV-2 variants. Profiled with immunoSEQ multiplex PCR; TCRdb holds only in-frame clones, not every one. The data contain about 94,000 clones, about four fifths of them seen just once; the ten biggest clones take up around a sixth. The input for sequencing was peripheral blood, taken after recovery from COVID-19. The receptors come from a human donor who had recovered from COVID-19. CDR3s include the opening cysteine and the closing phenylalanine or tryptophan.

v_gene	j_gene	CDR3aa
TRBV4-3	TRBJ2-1	CASSQGPGLPHNEQFF
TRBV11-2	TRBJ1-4	CASSLIRGGTGSEKLFF
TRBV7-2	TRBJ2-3	CASSLAPGGVDTQYF
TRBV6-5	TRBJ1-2	CASQGPMNYGYTF
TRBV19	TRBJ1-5	CASSTPLDARGQPQHF
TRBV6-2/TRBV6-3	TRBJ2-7	CASSFGLAVYEQYF
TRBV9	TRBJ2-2	CASSPRGGINTGELFF
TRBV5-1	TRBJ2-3	CASSLEQGAVLTDTQYF
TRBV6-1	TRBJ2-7	CASSERLLSSYEQYF
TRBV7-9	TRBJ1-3	CASSQDGNTIYF
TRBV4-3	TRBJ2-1	CASSQDSGLEQFF
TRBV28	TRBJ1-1	CASSLGDRLTKEAFF
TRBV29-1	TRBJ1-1	CSVTPRDEAFF
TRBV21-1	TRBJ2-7	CASTRWREGGYEQYF
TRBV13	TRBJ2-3	CASSLQGTDTQYF
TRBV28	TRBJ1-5	CASIRTGTSNQPQHF
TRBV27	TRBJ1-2	CASSFYPQTGAGGYTF
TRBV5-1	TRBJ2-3	CASSLVAGSPGDTQYF
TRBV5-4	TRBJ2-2	CASSLLAGGGTGELFF
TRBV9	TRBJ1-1	CASSVLPTGGGSDTEAFF
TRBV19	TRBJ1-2	CASSLGRRVYGYTF
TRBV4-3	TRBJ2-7	CASSQDRTGGYEQYF
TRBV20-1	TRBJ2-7	CSASPRIYEQYF
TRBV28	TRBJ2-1	CASAVPYNEQFF
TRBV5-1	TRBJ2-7	CASSAIAGEQYF
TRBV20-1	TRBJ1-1	CSATSFPEAFF
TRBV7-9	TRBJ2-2	CASSYLDRGGTGELFF
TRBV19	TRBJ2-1	CASIGTSGRAQMFF
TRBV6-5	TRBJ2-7	CASSYSPRSGVEQYF
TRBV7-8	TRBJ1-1	CASSLTGGTEAFF
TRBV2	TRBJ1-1	CASSLRTVMNTEAFF
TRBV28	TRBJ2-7	CAVRGSVSYEQYF
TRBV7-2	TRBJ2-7	CASSLELAGAYEQYF
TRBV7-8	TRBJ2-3	CASSSGLASDTQYF
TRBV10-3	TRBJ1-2	CATLPTGTVIGYTF
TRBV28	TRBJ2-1	CATSALSGYNEQFF
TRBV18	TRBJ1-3	CASSLGQGKSGNTIYF
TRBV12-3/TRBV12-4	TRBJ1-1	CASSLMGTEAFF
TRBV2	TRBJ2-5	CASSPRDYSQETQYF
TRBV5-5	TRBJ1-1	CASSLRDRGLGAFF
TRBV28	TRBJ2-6	CASNVGGTGANVLTF
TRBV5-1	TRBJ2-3	CASSLGRGPSTDTQYF
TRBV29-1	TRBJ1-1	CSVDVGVKAFF
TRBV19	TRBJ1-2	CASSTHYGYTF
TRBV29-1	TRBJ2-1	CSVVVTSGSRSEQFF
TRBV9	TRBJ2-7	CASSVVAESYEQYF
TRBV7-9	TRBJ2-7	CASSKSGPKYEQYF
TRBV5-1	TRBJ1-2	CASSSGQGGYGYTF
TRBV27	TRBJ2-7	CASRTGEKYEQYF
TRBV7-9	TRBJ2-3	CASELSSSETDTQYF
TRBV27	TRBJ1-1	CASSAWGGPNTEAFF
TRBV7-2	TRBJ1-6	CASSLAAGGSYNSPLHF
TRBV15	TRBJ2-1	CATSARQGSYNEQFF
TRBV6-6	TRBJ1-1	CASSLEGDTEAFF
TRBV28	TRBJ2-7	CASSLAARAYEQYF
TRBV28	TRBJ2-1	CASSFVWDRRGAYNEQFF
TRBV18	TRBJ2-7	CASSPPWDSYEQYF
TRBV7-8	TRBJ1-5	CASSLGTRVTQPQHF
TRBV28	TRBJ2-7	CASRNTLAGTGGYEQYF
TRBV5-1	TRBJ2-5	CASSLAASGETQYF